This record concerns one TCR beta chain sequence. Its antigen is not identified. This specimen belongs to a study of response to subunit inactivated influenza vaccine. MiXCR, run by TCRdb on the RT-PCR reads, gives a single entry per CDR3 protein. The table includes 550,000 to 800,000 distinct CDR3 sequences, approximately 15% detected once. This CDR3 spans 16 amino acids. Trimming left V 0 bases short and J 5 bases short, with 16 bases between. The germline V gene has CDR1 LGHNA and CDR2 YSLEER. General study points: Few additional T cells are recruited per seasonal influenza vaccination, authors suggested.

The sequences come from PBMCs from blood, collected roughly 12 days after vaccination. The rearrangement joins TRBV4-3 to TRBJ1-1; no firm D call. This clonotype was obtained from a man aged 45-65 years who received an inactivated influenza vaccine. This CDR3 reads CASSQDRNTRWTEAFF. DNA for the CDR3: TGCGCCAGCAGCCAAGATAGGAACACCCGCTGGACTGAAGCTTTCTTT.